The rows below give T cell receptor beta chains drawn from one sample of a study of post-analysis software for immune sequencing data. TCRdb redid the calling of the PCR reads with MiXCR, one entry per CDR3 protein. The table lists approximately 570,000 distinct CDR3 sequences, around 47% of them singletons. The sample taken for sequencing was blood. These receptors all stem from a girl aged 5-17 years with multiple sclerosis. The CDR3 runs from the conserved cysteine through the conserved F or W. The D gene is left open where the match is weak. For some rows the clone size is stated as once, few or many, or as a class when expanded; others skip it.

V	D	J	size	DNA	CDR3
TRBV21-1	NA	TRBJ2-5	few	TGTGCCAGCAGCAAAGGGACAGGGCAGACGGAGACCCAGTACTTC	CASSKGTGQTETQYF
TRBV29-1	TRBD1	TRBJ2-7	NA	TGCAGCGTGGCCATGGGACAGGGGGCTTACGAGCAGTACTTC	CSVAMGQGAYEQYF
TRBV12-3/TRBV12-4	NA	TRBJ2-5	few	TGTGCCAGCAGTCTGGAGCTATCCCAAGAGACCCAGTACTTC	CASSLELSQETQYF
TRBV7-8	TRBD2	TRBJ2-3	NA	TGTGCCAGCAGCTTAGCGCGACTAGCGGGAAACACAGATACGCAGTATTTT	CASSLARLAGNTDTQYF
TRBV12-3/TRBV12-4	NA	TRBJ1-4	NA	TGTGCCAGCAGTCCCCCGGGGAGAGTTAGCGAAAAACTGTTTTTT	CASSPPGRVSEKLFF
TRBV12-3/TRBV12-4	NA	TRBJ1-1	NA	TGTGCCAGCACCAGGGGCGGGGGTGAAGCTTTCTTT	CASTRGGGEAFF
TRBV7-2	TRBD2	TRBJ2-1	few	TGTGCCAGCAGCCTAGCGGGTCTCTTATACAATGAGCAGTTCTTC	CASSLAGLLYNEQFF
TRBV5-1	TRBD2	TRBJ2-5	NA	TGCGCCAGCAGCTTGTCCCTAGCGGGGATCCAAGAGACCCAGTACTTC	CASSLSLAGIQETQYF
TRBV12-3/TRBV12-4	TRBD1	TRBJ1-5	few	TGTGCCAGCAGTTTAGCCCCGACAGGGACGCAGCCCCAGCATTTT	CASSLAPTGTQPQHF
TRBV12-3/TRBV12-4	NA	TRBJ1-4	few	TGTGCCAGCAGTTTAATACAGGGAGACGAAAAACTGTTTTTT	CASSLIQGDEKLFF
TRBV10-3	TRBD2	TRBJ2-5	NA	TGTGCCATCAGTGAGTCGGGCCTAGCGGGAGAGACCCAGTACTTC	CAISESGLAGETQYF
TRBV6-6	NA	TRBJ1-2	few	TGTGCCAGCAGTCCCCGCACTAACTATGGCTACACCTTC	CASSPRTNYGYTF
TRBV7-9	TRBD2	TRBJ2-3	NA	TGTGCCAGCAGGCAAACTAGCGGGAGGAACACAATTACAGATACGCAGTATTTT	CASRQTSGRNTITDTQYF
TRBV2	NA	TRBJ2-7	NA	TGTGCCAGCAGTGAAGGGTCCGCAGGGCGGCCCTACGAGCAGTACTTC	CASSEGSAGRPYEQYF
TRBV10-3	NA	TRBJ1-1	once	TGTGCCATCAGTGAGGTGGGGTCCACTGAAGCTTTCTTT	CAISEVGSTEAFF
TRBV5-1	NA	TRBJ2-3	many	TGCGCCAGCAGGCCAGAGGGGCGGACAGATACGCAGTATTTT	CASRPEGRTDTQYF
TRBV6-6	TRBD2	TRBJ2-7	many	TGTGCCAGCCTTAGGGAGGGCTACTACGAGCAGTACTTC	CASLREGYYEQYF
TRBV12-3/TRBV12-4	TRBD1	TRBJ1-2	NA	TGTGCCAGCAGTCGACAGGGTAGGATGAACTATGGCTACACCTTC	CASSRQGRMNYGYTF
TRBV6-1	TRBD2	TRBJ2-5	few	TGTGCCACGGGAGCTAGCGGGGGCCTCCAAGAGACCCAGTACTTC	CATGASGGLQETQYF
TRBV6-5	NA	TRBJ1-2	once	TGTGCCAGCAGACGTCCGGGTCCTTTTAATCCCTATGGCTACACCTTC	CASRRPGPFNPYGYTF
TRBV12-3/TRBV12-4	NA	TRBJ2-4	few	TGTGCCAGCAGTGTGACTAGTGTGGCCAAAAACATTCAGTACTTC	CASSVTSVAKNIQYF
TRBV27	NA	TRBJ1-2	NA	TGTGCCAGCAGTTTATGGGGGCAGAACGCTAACTATGGCTACACCTTC	CASSLWGQNANYGYTF
TRBV4-1	NA	TRBJ2-7	many	TGTGCCAGCAGCCAAGATACCTACGAGCAGTACTTC	CASSQDTYEQYF
TRBV6-1	NA	TRBJ1-5	NA	TGTGCCAGCATCACAAGGCGGGGGATCGAGAACAATCAGCCCCAGCATTTT	CASITRRGIENNQPQHF
TRBV12-3/TRBV12-4	NA	TRBJ2-3	NA	TGTGCCAGCAGCTACAGCGGTTCAGATACGCAGTATTTT	CASSYSGSDTQYF
TRBV6-1	NA	TRBJ2-5	few	TGTGCCAGCAGTGAACGGACGCAAGAGACCCAGTACTTC	CASSERTQETQYF
TRBV6-5	TRBD1	TRBJ1-6	NA	TGTGCCAGCAGTTACCAGGGGGCAGGATCACCCCTCCACTTT	CASSYQGAGSPLHF
TRBV11-1	TRBD2	TRBJ2-7	few	TGTGCCAGCAGCTCCCGAATTGTGACTAGCGAGAGCTCCTACGAGCAGTACTTC	CASSSRIVTSESSYEQYF
TRBV11-2	TRBD2	TRBJ2-3	NA	TGTGCCAGCAGCCTTTTAGCGGGAGGGCAGGCAGATACGCAGTATTTT	CASSLLAGGQADTQYF
TRBV25-1	NA	TRBJ2-7	many	TGTGCCAGCAGTGGGGGGCCCAGCGGGAAGTTCCTGAGGAGCTCCTACGAGCAGTACTTC	CASSGGPSGKFLRSSYEQYF
TRBV4-1	NA	TRBJ1-5	few	TGCGCCAGCAGCCAGGATCGGATCCTAAATCAGCCCCAGCATTTT	CASSQDRILNQPQHF
TRBV10-3	NA	TRBJ1-2	few	TGTGCCATCAGTGGACCGGAACAGAGGAACTATGGCTACACCTTC	CAISGPEQRNYGYTF
TRBV5-1	NA	TRBJ2-7	NA	TGCGCCAGCAGCTTGGTGGCGCCTTCCTACGAGCAGTACTTC	CASSLVAPSYEQYF
TRBV6-6	NA	TRBJ1-2	NA	TGTGCCAGCAGTTCCCGGGGCCAACAGTCTAACTATGGCTACACCTTC	CASSSRGQQSNYGYTF
TRBV20-1	NA	TRBJ1-2	NA	TGCAGTGCTAGCGACCGCGCTAACTATGGCTACACCTTC	CSASDRANYGYTF
TRBV12-3/TRBV12-4	NA	TRBJ2-5	NA	TGTGCCAGCAGTTCACTTTCGCGGGTCAGGTCAGAAGAGACCCAGTACTTC	CASSSLSRVRSEETQYF
TRBV4-2	NA	TRBJ2-7	few	TGTGCCAGCAGCGGGAGGGGGACATCCTACTACGAGCAGTACTTC	CASSGRGTSYYEQYF
TRBV29-1	TRBD1	TRBJ1-2	few	TGCAGCGTTGAAGAGGGACAGGGCTATGGCTACACCTTC	CSVEEGQGYGYTF
TRBV7-9	NA	TRBJ2-7	NA	TGTGCCAGCAGCTTAGGCTTGTCAGGCCAAGGCTCCTACGAGCAGTACTTC	CASSLGLSGQGSYEQYF
TRBV4-1	NA	TRBJ2-7	few	TGCGCCAGCAGCCAACGTACGCGGGGCCTTTTCCACGAGCAGTACTTC	CASSQRTRGLFHEQYF
TRBV7-9	NA	TRBJ2-7	NA	TGTGCCAGCAGCTTAGCGAACCTAGGGAAGGACGAGCAGTACTTC	CASSLANLGKDEQYF
TRBV7-9	NA	TRBJ2-1	NA	TGTGCCAGCAGCCCACGAAGGGTCGCTATTGGAGGCAAGCAGTTCTTC	CASSPRRVAIGGKQFF
TRBV5-5	NA	TRBJ2-6	few	TGTGCCAGCAGCTTGGCAGGGCCCATCTCTGGGGCCAACGTCCTGACTTTC	CASSLAGPISGANVLTF
TRBV5-1	NA	TRBJ2-7	NA	TGCGCCAGCAGCTTGGGGCGTATAAGCTCCTACGAGCAGTACTTC	CASSLGRISSYEQYF
TRBV5-1	NA	TRBJ2-7	NA	TGCGCCAGCAGCTTGGCTGGGGAAGAGCAGTACTTC	CASSLAGEEQYF
TRBV29-1	TRBD1	TRBJ2-7	NA	TGCAGCGTTGACGGGGACAGGGCACCCTACGAGCAGTACTTC	CSVDGDRAPYEQYF
TRBV12-3/TRBV12-4	TRBD2	TRBJ2-5	NA	TGTGCCAGCAGGCCCGGGACTAGCGGGGCACAAGAGACCCAGTACTTC	CASRPGTSGAQETQYF
TRBV4-2	TRBD1	TRBJ2-1	NA	TGTGCCAGCAGCCATGGACAGGGGGCGGCTATTAACAATGAGCAGTTCTTC	CASSHGQGAAINNEQFF
TRBV5-1	NA	TRBJ2-7	NA	TGCGCCAGCAGCTTGTGGGACCACGAGCAGTACTTC	CASSLWDHEQYF
TRBV6-6	NA	TRBJ1-2	few	TGTGCCAGCAGTTACCCCTCGGGCAGCGCTAACTATGGCTACACCTTC	CASSYPSGSANYGYTF
TRBV12-3/TRBV12-4	TRBD1	TRBJ2-3	NA	TGTGCCAGCAGCGAGACAGGGGGCCTCTTGGATACGCAGTATTTT	CASSETGGLLDTQYF
TRBV20-1	TRBD2	TRBJ2-7	NA	TGCAGTGCTAGGGCGGGGCTAGCGGGACTTAGGGGTGAGCAGTACTTC	CSARAGLAGLRGEQYF
TRBV6-6	NA	TRBJ2-2	NA	TGTGCCAGCTTCTATGCACCCGACTTTACCGGGGAGCTGTTTTTT	CASFYAPDFTGELFF
TRBV4-1	NA	TRBJ1-5	once	TGCGCCAGCAGCCAAGTCGGGGGGTCACGGCGACAGCCCCAGCATTTT	CASSQVGGSRRQPQHF
TRBV24-1	TRBD1	TRBJ1-2	NA	TGTGCCACCAGTGACACGGGACAGCACTATGGCTACACCTTC	CATSDTGQHYGYTF
TRBV29-1	TRBD2	TRBJ2-3	NA	TGCAGCGTTGAAGATCCGGGGGGGACAGATACGCAGTATTTT	CSVEDPGGTDTQYF
TRBV20-1	NA	TRBJ2-5	NA	TGCAGTGCTAGATTCAGATCAGAGACCCAGTACTTC	CSARFRSETQYF